These 16 T cell receptor beta chains originate from one sample sequenced in a study of cytomegalovirus exposure and HLA in healthy donors. Profiled with immunoSEQ multiplex PCR; TCRdb holds only in-frame clones, not every one. The table lists 250,000 or so clones, around 91% of them singletons. The sequenced sample consisted of PBMCs. The receptors derive from a woman aged 18 to 35 in good health and CMV-seronegative.

The V and J genes are TRBV10-1 and TRBJ2-7; 10 nucleotides match TRBD1. Germline CDR1 WNHNN, CDR2 SYGVQD (reference sequence). Germline trimming cut 8 bases from V and 0 bases from J; bases unmatched to any gene: 4. This CDR3 spans 14 amino acids. The CDR3 DNA sequence: TGCGCCAGCCGGGACAGGGGCAGCTCCTACGAGCAGTACGTC. It encodes CASRDRGSSYEQYV.

This chain uses TRBV30 with TRBJ1-5; 7 nucleotides align to TRBD1. V lost 0 bases and J lost 4; bases outside the gene matches: 3. The germline V gene encodes CDR1 GTSNPN and CDR2 SVGIG (reference sequence). This CDR3 is 14 amino acids long. The CDR3 DNA follows: TGTGCCTGGAGTGTACAGGGGCTTAATCAGCCCCAGCATTTT. Translation: CAWSVQGLNQPQHF. The whole variable domain, remainder taken from reference TRBV30 and TRBJ1-5, is SQTIHQWPATLVQPVGSPLSLECTVEGTSNPNLYWYRQAAGRGLQLLFYSVGIGQISSEVPQNLSASRPQDRQFILSSKKLLLSDSGFYLCAWSVQGLNQPQHFGDGTRLSIL.

V and J are TRBV4-3 and TRBJ2-7; TRBD2 might be the D (6 bases). V gave up 0 bases and J gave up 3 bases, with 15 bases separating them. This CDR3 has 16 residues. Germline assignment: CDR1 LGHNA and CDR2 YSLEER. As DNA, the CDR3 is TGCGCCAGCAGCCAAGAACAAACTAGCAGAGGCTACGAGCAGTACTTC. Protein: CASSQEQTSRGYEQYF.

This chain joins TRBV6-1 and TRBJ1-2; 7 bases line up with TRBD1. The V gene's germline CDR1 is MNHNS and CDR2 SASEGT. Unmatched junction bases numbered 6, after V lost 6 bases and J lost 5 bases. The CDR3 covers 13 residues. The CDR3 spells CASRPGQAYGYTF. The DNA for the CDR3 is TGTGCCAGCAGGCCAGGACAGGCTTATGGCTACACCTTC.

This clone came up once. CDR3 DNA: TGTGCCAGCAGCCAAAAGGCAGGGGCTAACTATGGCTACACCTTC. Amino acids: CASSQKAGANYGYTF. The rearrangement uses TRBV7-9 and TRBJ1-2, with D perhaps matching TRBD1 (6 bases). V was cut by 5 bases and J by 0 bases, with 13 bases left in between. The germline V gene encodes CDR1 SEHNR and CDR2 FQNEAQ (reference sequence). There are 15 residues in the CDR3.

Only one count was recorded for this clone. This sequence joins TRBV6-5 and TRBJ2-1; 7 nucleotides match TRBD2. After removal of 8 bases from V and 3 bases from J, the junction contained 10 bases not matched to a gene. The CDR3 is 15 amino acids. The germline CDR1 and CDR2 sequences are MNHEY and SVGAGI. The CDR3 reads CASWEGLVVYNEQFF. CDR3 DNA sequence: TGTGCCAGCTGGGAGGGGCTGGTCGTCTACAATGAGCAGTTCTTC.

The chain is built from TRBV14 and TRBJ2-1; 15 bases agree with TRBD2. The CDR3 is 17 residues long. Germline CDR1 reads SGHDN; CDR2 reads FVKESK. The V segment lost 3 bases and the J segment 6 bases; nucleotides outside the gene matches: 6. CDR3 loop: CASSHLGLAGGANEQFF. The DNA for the CDR3 is TGTGCCAGCAGCCACTTAGGACTAGCGGGGGGGGCCAATGAGCAGTTCTTC.

This clone was seen a handful of times. V gene TRBV6-6 combines with J gene TRBJ1-6; the D is unclear. V shed 5 bases and J shed 8 bases, with 7 bases lying between them. Per germline, CDR1 MNHNY and CDR2 SVGAGI (reference sequence). The CDR3 runs to 12 residues. The CDR3 bases are TGTGCCAGCAGTCCCCCGGATTCACCCCTCCACTTT. Protein product: CASSPPDSPLHF.

The genes are TRBV19 and TRBJ1-2; weak D call: TRBD1 (6 bases). V lost 8 bases to trimming and J lost 1 base, with 11 bases between them. The CDR3 is made up of 13 amino acids. Germline CDR1 is LNHDA and CDR2 is SQIVND (reference sequence). The CDR3 bases are TGTGCCAGTTGGCCGGGACATAACTATGGCTACACCTTC. Translated: CASWPGHNYGYTF.

The CDR3 DNA is TGCAGCGCCCGGACAGGGGGACACGATCAGCCCCAGCATTTT. Translation: CSARTGGHDQPQHF. The V call is TRBV29-1, the J call TRBJ1-5; 10 bases are a match to TRBD1. Unmatched junction bases numbered 8, after V lost 7 bases and J lost 5 bases. Germline CDR1 and CDR2: SQVTM and ANQGSEA. The length of the CDR3 is 14 residues. Based on the CDR3 plus reference TRBV29-1 and TRBJ1-5, the full variable domain is SAVISQKPSRDICQRGTSLTIQCQVDSQVTMMFWYRQQPGQSLTLIATANQGSEATYESGFVIDKFPISRPNLTFSTLTVSNMSPEDSSIYLCSARTGGHDQPQHFGDGTRLSIL.

The chain uses TRBV2 and TRBJ2-1; maybe TRBD1 (6 bases). V dropped 3 bases and J dropped 3 bases, with 9 bases sitting between them. The germline V gene has CDR1 SNHLY and CDR2 FYNNEI. This CDR3 has 14 amino acids. For the CDR3, the DNA is TGTGCCAGCAGTGAGGACAGAGACTACAATGAGCAGTTCTTC. Encoded protein: CASSEDRDYNEQFF.

The chain combines TRBV29-1 with TRBJ2-1; TRBD1 matches at 9 bases. Trimming at V came to 7 bases and at J to 8 bases, leaving 6 bases not matched to a gene. Germline V gives CDR1 SQVTM, CDR2 ANQGSEA. This CDR3 region has 12 residues. CDR3 DNA: TGCAGCGCCGAACAGGGGGCCTATGAGCAGTTCTTC. Its translation is CSAEQGAYEQFF.

The rearrangement joins TRBV18 to TRBJ1-1; a weak D match, TRBD1 (5 bases). This CDR3 comprises 15 residues. Germline V gene lookup returns CDR1 KGHSH and CDR2 LQKENI. Trimming pared 2 bases from V and 0 bases from J, leaving 10 bases between. In DNA form, the CDR3 reads TGTGCCAGCTCACCAATGAAAGGGGTGAACACTGAAGCTTTCTTT. Encoded protein: CASSPMKGVNTEAFF.

This chain uses TRBV5-5 with TRBJ1-1; D gene unclear. Per the germline V gene, CDR1 is SGHKS and CDR2 is YYEKEE (reference sequence). The CDR3 totals 16 residues. V was pared by 3 bases and J by 3 bases, with 18 bases between. DNA of the CDR3: TGTGCCAGCAGCTGGGTCGGGATCCCCCCAGACACTGAAGCTTTCTTT. Residues: CASSWVGIPPDTEAFF.

This clone was found a few times. This chain connects TRBV27 to TRBJ2-7; 7 bases align to TRBD1. J was trimmed by 6 bases and V by 5 bases; bases with no gene match: 7. This CDR3 contains 13 residues. Germline values: CDR1 MNHEY, CDR2 SMNVEV (reference sequence). This CDR3 reads CASSPSTGIEQYV. CDR3 bases: TGTGCCAGCAGTCCGTCGACAGGGATCGAGCAGTACGTC.

This chain links TRBV6-5 with TRBJ2-5; D call uncertain. This CDR3 is built from 14 residues. V was shortened by 7 bases and J by 1 base, with 13 bases between the two germline ends. Germline V CDR1 and CDR2: MNHEY, SVGAGI. The CDR3 region has the DNA TGTGCCAGCACCCCTAGACTGGTCCAAGAGACCCAGTACTTC. This translates into CASTPRLVQETQYF.